Listed below are T cell receptor beta chains from one sample, sequenced in a study of blood T cell repertoires in COVID-19. Libraries were prepared by immunoSEQ multiplex PCR; TCRdb keeps only in-frame clonotypes and omits some of them. The sample has approximately 150,000 clones; approximately 75% are singletons. The sequenced sample consisted of peripheral blood. These receptors came from a human donor in a cohort sampled during active COVID-19. The CDR3 runs from the conserved cysteine through the conserved F or W. The D gene is left open where the match is weak. Not all rows give a size; the values are once, few, many and, for expanded clones, a class.

CDR3 DNA: TGCGCCAGCAGCGTGGTTAGGGGCCGGGACAGCTACGAGCAGTACTTC; CDR3 protein: CASSVVRGRDSYEQYF; D gene: TRBD1; V gene: TRBV5-1; J gene: TRBJ2-7; clone size: few
CDR3 DNA: TGTGCCAGCTCACGGACAGCTCCAGTTAACTATGGCTACACCTTC; CDR3 protein: CASSRTAPVNYGYTF; D gene: -; V gene: TRBV18; J gene: TRBJ1-2; clone size: -
CDR3 DNA: TGTGCCAGCAGCTTTACAGGATTCCTAGGGTTCTTC; CDR3 protein: CASSFTGFLGFF; D gene: -; V gene: TRBV11-2; J gene: TRBJ2-1; clone size: -
CDR3 DNA: TGTGCCAGCAGCTTAGGAGCGGGGGTGAACACCGGGGAGCTGTTTTTT; CDR3 protein: CASSLGAGVNTGELFF; D gene: TRBD2; V gene: TRBV7-9; J gene: TRBJ2-2; clone size: -
CDR3 DNA: TGTGCCACCAGCCGGACAGAGAACACCGGGGAGCTGTTTTTT; CDR3 protein: CATSRTENTGELFF; D gene: -; V gene: TRBV15; J gene: TRBJ2-2; clone size: -
CDR3 DNA: TGCAGCGTTGCCGGGCAGGGGGTGCTCTCTGGGGCCAACGTCCTGACTTTC; CDR3 protein: CSVAGQGVLSGANVLTF; D gene: TRBD1; V gene: TRBV29-1; J gene: TRBJ2-6; clone size: -
CDR3 DNA: TGTGCTAGTGGTTTGGACCGCCTAGCGGGAGGGCAGGGCGGGGAGCTGTTTTTT; CDR3 protein: CASGLDRLAGGQGGELFF; D gene: TRBD2; V gene: TRBV12-5; J gene: TRBJ2-2; clone size: once
CDR3 DNA: TGTGCCAGAAGACGACAGGCCGTGGAGCAGTACTTC; CDR3 protein: CARRRQAVEQYF; D gene: -; V gene: TRBV5-3; J gene: TRBJ2-7; clone size: -
CDR3 DNA: TGCGCCAGCAGGGCTGAATTTCAAGCTTTCTTT; CDR3 protein: CASRAEFQAFF; D gene: -; V gene: TRBV5-1; J gene: TRBJ1-1; clone size: -
CDR3 DNA: TGTGCCAGCAGTTTTTATTCGCCCAGCGGGTTCTACGAGCAGTACTTC; CDR3 protein: CASSFYSPSGFYEQYF; D gene: -; V gene: TRBV28; J gene: TRBJ2-7; clone size: -
CDR3 DNA: TGTGCCAGCAGCTTCAGGGACTTTAGAGACACCGGGGAGCTGTTTTTT; CDR3 protein: CASSFRDFRDTGELFF; D gene: -; V gene: TRBV7-8; J gene: TRBJ2-2; clone size: few
CDR3 DNA: TGTGCCAGCAGCTTACATACGGAAGGGGTAGCCTACGAGCAGTACTTC; CDR3 protein: CASSLHTEGVAYEQYF; D gene: -; V gene: TRBV7-9; J gene: TRBJ2-7; clone size: -
CDR3 DNA: TGTGCCAGCTCACCCGTTCTCACAGATACGCAGTATTTT; CDR3 protein: CASSPVLTDTQYF; D gene: -; V gene: TRBV18; J gene: TRBJ2-3; clone size: once
CDR3 DNA: TGTGCCAGCAGCACAGGGGACAGGGCCGGGGCTGAAGCTTTCTTT; CDR3 protein: CASSTGDRAGAEAFF; D gene: TRBD1; V gene: TRBV7-8; J gene: TRBJ1-1; clone size: -
CDR3 DNA: TGCAGCGTTGAGGTACTAGGCCCCGGGACAGGGTCTTCCTACGAGCAGTACTTC; CDR3 protein: CSVEVLGPGTGSSYEQYF; D gene: TRBD1; V gene: TRBV29-1; J gene: TRBJ2-7; clone size: -
CDR3 DNA: TGCGCCAGTGGTACAGGTTCGAACACTGAAGCTTTCTTT; CDR3 protein: CASGTGSNTEAFF; D gene: -; V gene: TRBV5-1; J gene: TRBJ1-1; clone size: -